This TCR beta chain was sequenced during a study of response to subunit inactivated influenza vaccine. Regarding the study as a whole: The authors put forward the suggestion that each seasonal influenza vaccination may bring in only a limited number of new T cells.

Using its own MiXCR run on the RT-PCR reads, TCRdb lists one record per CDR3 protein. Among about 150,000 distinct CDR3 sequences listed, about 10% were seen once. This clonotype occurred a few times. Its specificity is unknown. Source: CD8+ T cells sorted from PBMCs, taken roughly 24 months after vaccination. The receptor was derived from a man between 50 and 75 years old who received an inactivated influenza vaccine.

The CDR3 sequence: CAWSSGVGWNTIYF. DNA for the CDR3: TGTGCCTGGAGCTCAGGAGTGGGTTGGAACACCATATATTTT. The J gene is TRBJ1-3, the V gene TRBV30, with D unclear. Germline V lookup: CDR1 GTSNPN, CDR2 SVGIG (reference sequence). Trimming stripped 3 bases from V and 7 bases from J, with 16 bases between. The length of the CDR3 is 14 residues.